The source of this T cell receptor (beta chain) is a study of shared clonotypes between healthy human individuals (dated by TCRdb to 2018 to 2020). Concerning the study at large: The cohort included a few men and a couple of women between 18 and 49 years of age. To increase sequencing depth and limit assay-specific biases, different laboratories used diverse techniques to prepare libraries and sequence TCR repertoires. Blood TCR repertoires of roughly five healthy adults were deeply sequenced to estimate repertoire size and the extent of clonotype sharing between individuals. Per donor, three plates each were used for CD4 naive and CD4 memory, two for CD8 naive, and one for CD8 memory. Each donor's leukapheresis produced roughly between about 0.9 and 9.5 billion PBMCs.

Reading the germline V gene gives CDR1 KGHSH and CDR2 LQKENI. The CDR3, from cysteine to phenylalanine, totals 13 residues. This entry keeps only the CDR3 DNA: 39 bases, framed from base 1. V is shortened by 2 bases, J by 0 bases, and the region joining them spans 4 bases. Concerning this clone: Its antigen remains undetermined. Per-base quality was not reported, and no clone a single base away is much larger than it.

Summary of the overall study and its limitations: Approximately 5% of naive CD4, 3.5% of naive CD8, 2% to 2.5% of memory CD4, and around 0.4% of memory CD8 clonotypes were shared across a few donors. Incomplete sequencing was indicated by rarefaction of sorted-subset datasets, despite the large sequencing depth. Based on pairwise subsampling, the degree of clonotype sharing among donors was expected to be affected by sequencing depth. Sampling was restricted to blood, and TCR repertoires in tissue are likely to differ from TCR repertoires in blood. The genetic and exposure-history diversity represented was limited by the small number of donors. Compared with non-shared clonotypes, clonotypes shared by all four sorted-subset donors had higher generation probabilities. Naive subsets generally had larger estimated clonotype richness than memory subsets did.

Donors were healthy HIV-negative adults with no recently reported acute infections or vaccinations. All donors were Caucasian adults living in Nashville, Tennessee, USA. CD4+ T cells were enriched by magnetic negative selection, after which naive cells were positively selected on CD45RA and the negative fraction was taken as the memory subset. Blood was obtained by leukapheresis, after which PBMCs were separated by Ficoll-Histopaque density gradient centrifugation and cryopreserved in liquid nitrogen vapor phase. Purity and quantity of every magnetically sorted T cell population were checked by analytical flow cytometry. From each sorted fraction, genomic DNA was isolated and quantified by UV absorbance on a Nanodrop 2000c. TCR CDR3 regions were amplified from genomic DNA by multiplex PCR using the deep immunoSEQ assay. Extracted genomic DNA from each cell subset was spread evenly across all wells of several immunoSEQ 96-well plates, with each plate serving as a replicate. For sorted subsets, about 220 ng of genomic DNA, equivalent to around 29,000 T cell genomes, went into each replicate PCR. The purified libraries were quantified using a Qubit 3.0 fluorometer, sized with a Bioanalyzer 2100, and then quantified again using the KAPA Library Quantification kit. Every immunoSEQ 96-well plate was sequenced on a dedicated single-read 150-cycle Illumina NextSeq 550 flow cell. The authors' analysis ran thus. The immunoSEQ output contained only junctional sequences without quality scores, so filtering could not match that applied to full-length reads. To assign V/J genes and CDR3, sequences were annotated against IMGT germline references using PyIR, a Python wrapper for IgBLAST v1.9. Reads were filtered out if the reads had weak V/J assignments (E-value above 1e-6), no CDR3, stop codons, out-of-frame junctions, or ambiguous translated residues. A V3J clonotype was defined by an identical inferred V gene, J gene, and CDR3 amino acid sequence. Percentage overlap between repertoires was computed as shared unique clonotypes divided by the size of the smaller repertoire. Richness of each repertoire was evaluated using RTK rarefaction, the Chao1 estimator, and Recon v2.1 estimates of unobserved clonotypes. OLGA was used to compute generation probabilities for all TCRbeta clonotypes that the gDNA method yielded from a handful of donors. What TCRdb holds here is the immuneACCESS table cut down to in-frame rearrangements. Part of the clones is not present; checked against another copy, under half of the missing clones reflect an unresolved V gene, and the others are unexplained. The D gene and trimming were derived from the DNA, and the V and J assignments and clone size from that table. The sample table lists around 600,000 clones, roughly 97% of them with a count of one. The leading ten clones occupy 0.057% of the sample.

The rearranged chain carries TRBV18 and TRBJ2-5, with the D gene too uncertain to name. The sample comprised naive CD4+ T cells sorted from blood. The cell subset or site label for this specimen denotes: CD45RA+ positively selected. The receptor was derived from a woman younger than 45 in good health. The bases read TGTGCCAGCTCACCAAACCACCAAGAGACCCAGTACTTC. This sequence encodes CASSPNHQETQYF. The variable domain in full, with residues beyond the CDR3 obtained from the reference TRBV18 and TRBJ2-5 genes, is NAGVMQNPRHLVRRRGQEARLRCSPMKGHSHVYWYRQLPEEGLKFMVYLQKENIIDESGMPKERFSAEFPKEGPSILRIQQVVRGDSAAYFCASSPNHQETQYFGPGTRLLVL.